Below are 27 T cell receptor beta chains sequenced from a single sample in a study of shared clonotypes between healthy human individuals. Sequencing used immunoSEQ multiplex PCR; TCRdb keeps in-frame clones, though not all of them. The sample shows over a million clones, approximately 98% of them seen only once. Sequencing was done on a sample of naive CD4+ T cells sorted from blood. The sample's subset: CD45RA+ positively selected. Receptor source: a young man in good health.

This sequence joins TRBV19 and TRBJ2-4; D might be TRBD2 (6 bases). The V and J ends lost 0 bases and 4 bases respectively, with 13 bases between them. Germline CDR1 reads LNHDA; CDR2 reads SQIVND (reference sequence). This CDR3 has 16 amino acids. The CDR3 DNA is TGTGCCAGTAGTATAGACCGCCGGGACTGGAAAAACATTCAGTACTTC. This translates into CASSIDRRDWKNIQYF.

The chain is built from TRBV15 and TRBJ1-5; D unresolved. With 7 bases removed from V and 3 bases from J, the gap between germline ends came to 10 bases. Per the germline V gene, CDR1 is LNHNV and CDR2 is YYDKDF (reference sequence). This CDR3 comprises 13 residues. This chain's CDR3 is CATTNSLNQPQHF. The CDR3 DNA follows: TGTGCCACCACTAACAGTCTCAATCAGCCCCAGCATTTT.

The chain joins TRBV30 to TRBJ2-7; 9 positions agree with TRBD2. CDR1 is GTSNPN and CDR2 is SVGIG in the germline V gene (reference sequence). The V segment lost 0 bases and the J segment 3 bases; nucleotides outside the gene matches: 9. The CDR3 runs 16 residues. CDR3 loop: CAWSVQGSGRVYEQYF. CDR3 DNA sequence: TGTGCCTGGAGTGTACAGGGTAGCGGGAGAGTCTACGAGCAGTACTTC.

This clone was detected only a few times. The chain carries TRBV27 and TRBJ2-3; D is ambiguous. Germline V lookup: CDR1 MNHEY, CDR2 SMNVEV (reference sequence). The CDR3 is 14 amino acids. V was trimmed by 6 bases and J by 5 bases, leaving 15 bases between them. CDR3 amino acids: CASSLLPLRDTQYF. For the CDR3, the DNA is TGTGCCAGCAGCCTTCTACCACTGAGAGATACGCAGTATTTT.

The rearrangement uses TRBV7-2 and TRBJ1-2, with TRBD1 identical over 8 bases. CDR3 length equals 14 residues. V gave up 2 bases and J gave up 7 bases; unmatched junction bases: 6. Germline V gene data show CDR1 as SGHTA and CDR2 as FQGNSA. In DNA, the CDR3 is TGTGCCAGCAGCTTATCCCGGGGACAGGTTGGCTACACCTTC. The encoded protein is CASSLSRGQVGYTF.

The chain employs TRBV28 and TRBJ1-5, with D maybe TRBD1 (6 bases). CDR1 MDHEN and CDR2 SYDVKM come from the germline V gene. This CDR3 spans 12 amino acids. The V gene lost 7 bases and the J gene lost 6 bases, with 10 bases spanning the gap. In nucleotides, the CDR3 is TGTGCCAGCAACGGGGGGCGTCAGCCCCAGCATTTT. Translated: CASNGGRQPQHF.

The chain carries TRBV6-1 and TRBJ2-7, with 9 bases that match TRBD2. The J segment lost 6 bases and the V segment lost 2 bases, leaving 8 bases of the junction unmatched. The CDR3 sequence is 15 residues long. Looked up from germline, CDR1 is MNHNS and CDR2 is SASEGT. In DNA form, the CDR3 reads TGTGCCAGCAGTGAATTATCCCGACTAGCGGCCGAGCAGTACTTC. Its translation: CASSELSRLAAEQYF.

The chain couples TRBV5-1 to TRBJ2-7; TRBD2 aligns across 10 bases. Per the germline V gene, CDR1 is SGHRS and CDR2 is YFSETQ. J lost 3 bases, V lost 3 bases, and 12 bases had no gene match. This CDR3 comprises 17 residues. In DNA form, the CDR3 reads TGCGCCAGCAGCTCGTCCTCTAGGACTAGCGGAAACTACGAGCAGTACTTC. It encodes CASSSSSRTSGNYEQYF.

This clone was seen a single time. The V gene is TRBV27, the J gene TRBJ1-5; D may be TRBD1 (6 bases). CDR3 size: 16 residues. Germline V gene data show CDR1 as MNHEY and CDR2 as SMNVEV (reference sequence). V lost 5 bases, J lost 4 bases, and 18 bases lay in between. The CDR3 reads CASSPKTGITNQPQHF. CDR3 bases: TGTGCCAGCAGTCCGAAGACAGGCATAACGAATCAGCCCCAGCATTTT.

This clone was detected once. The junction shows a germline mismatch at one end, possibly a read error. The chain joins TRBV11-3 to TRBJ2-5; D remains ambiguous. The CDR3 sequence is 14 residues long. Germline CDR1 is SGHNT and CDR2 is YENEEA. CDR3 sequence (DNA): TGTGCCAGCAGCCTAGACGGCAGCCAAGAGACCCAGTACTTC. Encoded protein: CASSLDGSQETQYF. Looking up the rest from reference TRBV11-3 and TRBJ2-5 gives the full variable domain: EAGVVQSPRYKIIEKKQPVAFWCNPISGHNTLYWYLQNLGQGPELLIRYENEEAVDDSQLPKDRFSAERLKGVDSTLKIQPAELGDSAVYLCASSLDGSQETQYFGPGTRLLVL.

The chain carries TRBV9 and TRBJ2-7, with TRBD2 as a possible D gene (6 bases). V lost 0 bases and J 4 bases, leaving 11 bases between the germline ends. Per the germline V gene, CDR1 is SGDLS and CDR2 is YYNGEE. The CDR3 contains 14 residues. The CDR3 reads CASSVAGSGYEQYF. DNA of the CDR3: TGTGCCAGCAGCGTAGCCGGGAGTGGATACGAGCAGTACTTC.

In DNA, the CDR3 is TGCGCCAGCAGCCTAGACATGGGCAGAAACTCTGGGGCCAACGTCCTGACTTTC. It codes for CASSLDMGRNSGANVLTF. The gene calls are TRBV5-1 and TRBJ2-6; D ambiguous. Germline CDR1 and CDR2: SGHRS and YFSETQ. Between the trimmed V and J ends, which lost 4 bases and 0 bases, there was a span of 17 bases. The CDR3 spans 18 residues.

V gene TRBV23-1 combines with J gene TRBJ2-4; 9 positions agree with TRBD1. TRBV23-1 is assigned to the ORF class and has an uncertain function. V lost 2 bases, J lost 5 bases, and 13 bases stayed unmatched. The CDR3 spans 18 residues. CDR3 sequence reads: CASSQPQTGTGRENIQYF. DNA for the CDR3: TGCGCCAGCAGTCAACCCCAGACCGGGACAGGGCGCGAAAACATTCAGTACTTC.

CDR3 residues: CASMGGNSGNTIYF. The CDR3, as DNA: TGCGCCAGCATGGGGGGGAATTCTGGAAACACCATATATTTT. V and J are TRBV10-2 and TRBJ1-3; tentatively, D is TRBD1 (5 bases). The CDR3 loop spans 14 amino acids. Germline V gene data show CDR1 as WSHSY and CDR2 as SAAADI. V shed 7 bases and J shed 1 base, with 11 bases lying between them.

This chain connects TRBV6-6 to TRBJ1-5, with a tentative D call TRBD1 (6 bases). Trimming removed 6 bases from V and 7 bases from J, with 16 bases in between. The CDR3 length is 14 residues. The V gene's germline CDR1 is MNHNY and CDR2 SVGAGI (reference sequence). The CDR3 DNA reads as TGTGCCAGCAGCCCCGAGGGGGGGCGGCAGCCCCAGCATTTT. Translated, it gives CASSPEGGRQPQHF.

V and J are TRBV7-8 and TRBJ1-5; tentative D call: TRBD1 (6 bases). The V end was cut by 5 bases, the J end by 6 bases, with 14 bases between. There are 14 residues in the CDR3. Germline values: CDR1 SGHVS, CDR2 FQNEAQ. The CDR3 sequence: CASSLYREGQPQHF. The CDR3 DNA is TGTGCCAGCAGCCTTTACAGGGAGGGTCAGCCCCAGCATTTT.

The chain links TRBV11-2 to TRBJ2-2; D is tentatively TRBD1 or TRBD2 (5 bases each). The CDR3 runs to 14 residues. CDR1 and CDR2 from the germline V gene are SGHAT and FQNNGV. The germline V and J ends were trimmed by 5 bases and 4 bases, with 11 bases remaining between them. For the CDR3, the DNA is TGTGCCAGCAGCCGTGGGACGTCCACCGGGGAGCTGTTTTTT. This codes for CASSRGTSTGELFF.

The genes are TRBV28 and TRBJ2-7; D unresolved. The CDR3 is 15 residues long. CDR1 and CDR2 from the germline V gene are MDHEN and SYDVKM. Trimming took 2 bases from V and 6 from J, leaving 17 bases between them. The CDR3 region has the DNA TGTGCCAGCAGTTTACCCCCCGGGCGGCGACCCGAGCAGTACTTC. Its translation: CASSLPPGRRPEQYF. The whole variable domain, filled in from reference TRBV28 and TRBJ2-7, reads DVKVTQSSRYLVKRTGEKVFLECVQDMDHENMFWYRQDPGLGLRLIYFSYDVKMKEKGDIPEGYSVSREKKERFSLILESASTNQTSMYLCASSLPPGRRPEQYFGPGTRLTVT.

To note about this clone: One end of the junction varies from germline; a read error may be responsible. The J gene is TRBJ1-4, the V gene TRBV4-3, with a tentative D call TRBD1 (5 bases). The CDR3 runs to 14 residues. Germline V gene sequence: CDR1 LGHNA, CDR2 YSLEER. The DNA of the CDR3 is TGCGCCAGCACCCAACGGGGAGGGGCCGAAAAACTGTTTTTT. It codes for CASTQRGGAEKLFF.

The chain combines TRBV7-2 with TRBJ2-5; no reliable D call. This CDR3 is 14 amino acids long. The germline V and J ends were trimmed by 0 bases and 2 bases, with 7 bases remaining between them. Germline CDR1 SGHTA, CDR2 FQGNSA. DNA of the CDR3: TGTGCCAGCAGCTTAGCGCTCTGGCAAGAGACCCAGTACTTC. Translation: CASSLALWQETQYF.

The chain has TRBV28 and TRBJ1-2, with D possibly being TRBD1 (5 bases). The V gene lost 3 bases and the J gene lost 10 bases, with 15 bases spanning the gap. There are 13 residues in the CDR3. Germline V gives CDR1 MDHEN, CDR2 SYDVKM. The CDR3 nucleotides are TGTGCCAGCAGTTTGGGGCGGAAGCGAGTCTACACCTTC. It yields the protein CASSLGRKRVYTF.

The chain recombines TRBV5-1 with TRBJ2-2, with 7 nucleotides matching TRBD1. Germline V gene data show CDR1 as SGHRS and CDR2 as YFSETQ. The junction had 6 bases not matched to a gene; V was cut back by 4 bases and J by 6 bases. The CDR3 spans 14 residues. CDR3 residues: CASSHQGDAGELFF. CDR3 nucleotides: TGCGCCAGCAGCCACCAGGGGGACGCCGGGGAGCTGTTTTTT.

The rearrangement joins TRBV5-4 to TRBJ2-7, with a tentative D call TRBD1 (5 bases). V lost 1 base and J lost 3, with 23 bases in between. The length of the CDR3 is 18 residues. CDR1 and CDR2 (germline): SGHNT, YYREEE (reference sequence). DNA of the CDR3: TGTGCCAGCAGCTTGTTGGGGCCGTCTGAGACGAACTACTACGAGCAGTACTTC. Protein product: CASSLLGPSETNYYEQYF. Looking up the rest from reference TRBV5-4 and TRBJ2-7 gives the full variable domain: ETGVTQSPTHLIKTRGQQVTLRCSSQSGHNTVSWYQQALGQGPQFIFQYYREEENGRGNFPPRFSGLQFPNYSSELNVNALELDDSALYLCASSLLGPSETNYYEQYFGPGTRLTVT.

Concerning this clone: Other DNA sequences from this sample encode an identical CDR3 as well. The chain links TRBV5-1 to TRBJ1-1, with TRBD1 matching over 7 bases. V lost 3 bases and J lost 5; bases outside the gene matches: 1. CDR3 length: 12 amino acids. The germline CDR1 and CDR2 sequences are SGHRS and YFSETQ. CDR3 coding DNA: TGCGCCAGCAGCTCAGGGGGAACTGAAGCTTTCTTT. Translation: CASSSGGTEAFF.

J is TRBJ2-3 and V is TRBV6-5; no clear D gene. This CDR3 is 11 amino acids long. The V and J ends lost 10 bases and 6 bases respectively, with 11 bases between them. Germline CDR1 MNHEY, CDR2 SVGAGI. The CDR3 DNA reads TGTGCCACCTTCCACGGTGATACGCAGTATTTT. This encodes CATFHGDTQYF.

The chain has TRBV2 and TRBJ2-1; D call uncertain. Germline V CDR1 and CDR2: SNHLY, FYNNEI. The CDR3 runs 15 residues. V lost 7 bases to trimming and J lost 2 bases, with 15 bases between them. CDR3 amino acids: CASKSADGTYNEQFF. CDR3 DNA sequence: TGTGCCAGCAAGTCGGCGGATGGAACCTACAATGAGCAGTTCTTC.

The genes are TRBV5-4 and TRBJ2-1; TRBD1 or TRBD2 may be the D gene (5 bases each). Germline CDR1 SGHNT, CDR2 YYREEE (reference sequence). This CDR3 contains 14 residues. V dropped 3 bases and J dropped 9 bases, with 16 bases sitting between them. CDR3: CASSSLAGAGEQFF. For the CDR3, the DNA is TGTGCCAGCAGCTCGCTAGCTGGGGCGGGTGAGCAGTTCTTC.